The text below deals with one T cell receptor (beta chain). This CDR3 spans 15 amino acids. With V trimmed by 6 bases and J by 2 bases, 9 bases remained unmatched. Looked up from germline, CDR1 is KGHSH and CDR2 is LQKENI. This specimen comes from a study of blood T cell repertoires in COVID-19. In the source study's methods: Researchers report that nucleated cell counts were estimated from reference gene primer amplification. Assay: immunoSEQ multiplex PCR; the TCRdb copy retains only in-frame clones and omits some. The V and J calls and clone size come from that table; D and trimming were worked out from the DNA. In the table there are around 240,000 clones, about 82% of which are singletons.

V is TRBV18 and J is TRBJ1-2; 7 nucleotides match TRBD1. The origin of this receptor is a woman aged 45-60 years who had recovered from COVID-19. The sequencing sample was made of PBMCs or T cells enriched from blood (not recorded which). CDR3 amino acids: CASSNRDSLNYGYTF. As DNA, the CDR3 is TGTGCCAGCTCGAACCGGGACAGCCTAAACTATGGCTACACCTTC.